The present T cell receptor beta chain was sequenced within a study of Graves' ophthalmopathy and Graves' hyperthyroidism. Trimming took 0 bases from V and 7 from J, leaving 10 bases between them. The CDR3 is 13 amino acids. Germline CDR1 and CDR2: MNHEY and SVGAGI. Amplification of TCR beta CDR3 regions used RNA transcripts. HTBI-primed RT-PCR formed the first round, and a multiplex PCR formed the second. MiXCR was run by TCRdb on the multiplex PCR reads, yielding one entry per CDR3 protein. The sample shows approximately 210,000 distinct CDR3 sequences, roughly a fifth of them seen only once. At least ten counts were recorded for this clonotype.

The sequence came from a woman aged 45 to 65 with Graves' ophthalmopathy. Sequencing used peripheral blood. The chain uses TRBV6-5 and TRBJ2-7, with unresolved D. CDR3 residues: CASSYSSSGEQYF. The CDR3 DNA follows: TGTGCCAGCAGTTACTCGTCGTCTGGGGAGCAGTACTTC.